This T cell receptor beta chain was sequenced for a study of post-analysis software for immune sequencing data. As for the study in general: The cohort encompassed relapsing-remitting, secondary progressive and progressive-relapsing multiple sclerosis disease courses.

Study-wide findings and caveats: A handful of TRBV segments, including TRBV5-6, TRBV5-1 and TRBV20-1, were more frequent in patients than controls.

Every TCR beta cDNA library bore unique molecular identifiers. A population of about 0.95 to 10 million T cells gave rise to approximately 500,000 cDNA molecules. TCRdb processed the PCR reads anew with MiXCR; each CDR3 protein has one entry. This sample carries approximately 250,000 distinct CDR3 sequences, 30% to 45% of them seen once, and the ten largest clones take under 5%. This clonotype was picked up many times. Its specificity is not known. Trimming cost V 1 base and J 1 base, with 11 bases left between them. Germline CDR1 and CDR2: SGHTA and FQGNSA. The length of the CDR3 is 17 residues. Sequenced sample: blood. The gene calls are TRBV7-2 and TRBJ1-6; tentatively, D is TRBD1 (6 bases). The TCR sequence derives from a girl aged 5-17 years with multiple sclerosis. Here the CDR3 DNA reads TGTGCCAGCAGCTTAGATGGGGGCCTGTCCTATAATTCACCCCTCCACTTT. This translates into CASSLDGGLSYNSPLHF.